The 29 T cell receptor beta chains below were found in one sample sequenced in a study of shared clonotypes between healthy human individuals. Produced via immunoSEQ multiplex PCR; TCRdb's table is partial and in-frame only. The table lists more than 550,000 clones, 55% to 75% of them singletons. Source material: memory CD4+ T cells sorted from blood. This sample's subset: CD45RA-negative fraction. All receptors derive from a woman aged 25 to 39 in good health.

This clone has ten or more counts. Other DNA sequences in this sample translate to the same CDR3. The gene calls are TRBV10-3 and TRBJ2-3; D unclear. This CDR3 has 11 residues. Germline CDR1 ENHRY, CDR2 SYGVKD. Trimming cost V 8 bases and J 0 bases, with 3 bases left between them. The CDR3 protein is CAIRSTDTQYF. In DNA form, the CDR3 reads TGTGCCATCCGAAGCACAGATACGCAGTATTTT.

This chain uses TRBV6-5 with TRBJ1-1; D gene uncertain. Between the trimmed V and J ends, which lost 0 bases and 0 bases, there was a span of 8 bases. CDR1 is MNHEY, CDR2 SVGAGI, per germline. The CDR3 has 15 residues. CDR3 in amino acids: CASSYSAGLNTEAFF. The CDR3 bases are TGTGCCAGCAGTTACTCCGCGGGGTTGAACACTGAAGCTTTCTTT.

This clone was seen only a few times. The chain joins TRBV5-1 to TRBJ2-5; 10 bases map to TRBD2. This CDR3 is 17 amino acids long. V trimming: 4 bases; J trimming: 2 bases; junction bases outside the gene matches: 11. Germline CDR1 and CDR2: SGHRS and YFSETQ. The CDR3, as DNA: TGCGCCAGCAGCCCACTCCAGGGAGCGGGAGGGCAAGAGACCCAGTACTTC. This gives the protein CASSPLQGAGGQETQYF.

This clone was counted once. This chain connects TRBV11-2 to TRBJ1-4; 9 nucleotides match TRBD1. The CDR3 has 15 residues. Germline lookup yields CDR1 SGHAT and CDR2 FQNNGV. The J segment lost 8 bases and the V segment lost 5 bases, leaving 9 bases of the junction unmatched. The CDR3 region has the DNA TGTGCCAGCAGCATACCGGGACAGGGAGGCGAAAAACTGTTTTTT. It codes for CASSIPGQGGEKLFF.

This chain connects TRBV4-2 to TRBJ2-3; the match to TRBD2 covers 7 bases. Germline V CDR1 and CDR2: LGHNA, YNFKEQ. The length of the CDR3 is 15 residues. The V segment lost 5 bases and the J segment 2 bases; nucleotides outside the gene matches: 7. The chain's CDR3 is CASSYSGINTDTQYF. The CDR3 DNA reads TGTGCCAGCAGCTACAGCGGGATTAACACAGATACGCAGTATTTT.

The chain carries TRBV27 and TRBJ2-3; D might be TRBD2 (6 bases). The germline gives CDR1 MNHEY, CDR2 SMNVEV (reference sequence). This CDR3 region has 15 residues. Trimming cost V 8 bases and J 2 bases, with 17 bases left between them. The CDR3 nucleotides read TGTGCCAGCCTTGGTCGGGGGAGGCTCACAGATACGCAGTATTTT. It specifies CASLGRGRLTDTQYF.

V is TRBV6-9 and J is TRBJ1-5, with D perhaps matching TRBD1 (5 bases). V dropped 5 bases and J dropped 6 bases, with 11 bases sitting between them. This CDR3 comprises 13 residues. Germline V gene data show CDR1 as MNHGY and CDR2 as SVAAGI. Here the CDR3 DNA reads TGTGCCAGCAGTACCTTAGGGGTTCAGCCCCAGCATTTT. Its protein product is CASSTLGVQPQHF.

The chain carries TRBV29-1 and TRBJ2-1, with 13 nucleotides matching TRBD2. Germline V gene sequence: CDR1 SQVTM, CDR2 ANQGSEA. This CDR3 contains 13 residues. J was trimmed by 9 bases and V by 7 bases; bases with no gene match: 6. In DNA form, the CDR3 reads TGCAGCGGAAGGACTAGCGGGAGCGGTGAGCAGTTCTTC. Translation: CSGRTSGSGEQFF.

This clone was found many times. The V and J genes are TRBV30 and TRBJ1-5; D gene uncertain. The length of the CDR3 is 14 residues. The V end was cut by 1 base, the J end by 1 base, with 8 bases between. Germline V CDR1 and CDR2: GTSNPN, SVGIG (reference sequence). CDR3 sequence: CAWSGALSNQPQHF. The CDR3 DNA is TGTGCCTGGAGTGGGGCACTGAGCAATCAGCCCCAGCATTTT.

V gene TRBV5-1 combines with J gene TRBJ2-7, with D possibly matching TRBD1 (6 bases). The length of the CDR3 is 14 residues. Germline V CDR1 and CDR2: SGHRS, YFSETQ. V lost 3 bases to trimming and J lost 7 bases, with 17 bases between them. The CDR3 nucleotides are TGCGCCAGCAGCTCGGGGACACGCCTCACAGAGCAGTACTTC. Protein product: CASSSGTRLTEQYF.

This sequence joins TRBV10-2 and TRBJ1-1; 8 bases are a match to TRBD1. V trimming: 7 bases; J trimming: 5 bases; junction bases outside the gene matches: 6. CDR1 and CDR2 (germline): WSHSY, SAAADI. The CDR3 is 13 amino acids. CDR3 region: CASNRQGLTEAFF. CDR3 coding DNA: TGCGCCAGCAACCGACAGGGGTTGACTGAAGCTTTCTTT.

The genes are TRBV6-5 and TRBJ1-2; D remains unclear. Germline V gene sequence: CDR1 MNHEY, CDR2 SVGAGI. V lost 5 bases to trimming and J lost 2 bases, with 12 bases between them. The CDR3 spans 14 residues. CDR3: CASSTPRTNYGYTF. CDR3 DNA sequence: TGTGCCAGCAGTACTCCCCGGACCAACTATGGCTACACCTTC.

This clone was counted between two and nine times. The chain combines TRBV18 with TRBJ1-1; D remains unclear. The V gene lost 1 base and the J gene lost 1 base, with 13 bases spanning the gap. There are 16 residues in the CDR3. Germline CDR1 and CDR2: KGHSH and LQKENI. DNA of the CDR3: TGTGCCAGCTCACCACGGCCACCCGGAGGGAACACTGAAGCTTTCTTT. It translates to CASSPRPPGGNTEAFF.

This clone has only one observation. The V call is TRBV19, the J call TRBJ2-3; D call uncertain. V shed 6 bases and J shed 3 bases, with 13 bases lying between them. Per the germline V gene, CDR1 is LNHDA and CDR2 is SQIVND (reference sequence). This CDR3 has 14 amino acids. The CDR3: CASRQTRATDTQYF. For the CDR3, the DNA is TGTGCCAGTAGACAAACCCGGGCGACAGATACGCAGTATTTT. Full variable domain (remainder filled in from reference TRBV19 and TRBJ2-3): DGGITQSPKYLFRKEGQNVTLSCEQNLNHDAMYWYRQDPGQGLRLIYYSQIVNDFQKGDIAEGYSVSREKKESFPLTVTSAQKNPTAFYLCASRQTRATDTQYFGPGTRLTVL.

The CDR3 loop reads CASSEAGRGLAKNIQYF. The DNA for the CDR3 is TGTGCCAGCAGTGAAGCAGGGCGGGGACTAGCCAAAAACATTCAGTACTTC. This chain connects TRBV6-1 to TRBJ2-4, with TRBD2 as a possible D gene (6 bases). The V gene lost 0 bases and the J gene lost 0 bases, with 12 bases spanning the gap. Germline CDR1 reads MNHNS; CDR2 reads SASEGT. The CDR3 extends over 17 amino acids.

This chain joins TRBV7-2 and TRBJ2-1; the match to TRBD1 covers 7 bases. Germline loops: CDR1 SGHTA, CDR2 FQGNSA. V was pared by 1 base and J by 8 bases, with 11 bases of the junction left unmatched. The length of the CDR3 is 16 residues. CDR3 bases: TGTGCCAGCAGCTTAGGTTCAAGGGGGCCGGGATATGAGCAGTTCTTC. Amino acid sequence: CASSLGSRGPGYEQFF. The whole variable domain, remainder taken from reference TRBV7-2 and TRBJ2-1, is GAGVSQSPSNKVTEKGKDVELRCDPISGHTALYWYRQSLGQGLEFLIYFQGNSAPDKSGLPSDRFSAERTGGSVSTLTIQRTQQEDSAVYLCASSLGSRGPGYEQFFGPGTRLTVL.

This clone has just a few counts. This rearrangement joins TRBV30 to TRBJ1-5; D gene uncertain. The CDR3 length is 13 residues. Looked up from germline, CDR1 is GTSNPN and CDR2 is SVGIG (reference sequence). The V end lost 4 bases, the J end lost 7 bases, and 14 bases lay between the germline ends. CDR3 region: CAWNLAPRQPQHF. CDR3 DNA sequence: TGTGCCTGGAACCTCGCCCCGAGGCAGCCCCAGCATTTT.

The gene calls are TRBV5-1 and TRBJ2-7, with a possible D match to TRBD1 (6 bases). Deletions cut 6 bases from V and 0 bases from J, with 7 bases between. CDR1 is SGHRS and CDR2 is YFSETQ in the germline V gene. This CDR3 region has 12 residues. CDR3 sequence reads: CASKGGSYEQYF. Here the CDR3 DNA reads TGCGCCAGCAAAGGGGGCTCCTACGAGCAGTACTTC. Complete variable domain (other parts from reference TRBV5-1 and TRBJ2-7): KAGVTQTPRYLIKTRGQQVTLSCSPISGHRSVSWYQQTPGQGLQFLFEYFSETQRNKGNFPGRFSGRQFSNSRSEMNVSTLELGDSALYLCASKGGSYEQYFGPGTRLTVT.

The table lists this clone with a count of one. The V call is TRBV4-1, the J call TRBJ2-3, with D perhaps TRBD1 (7 bases). Between the trimmed V and J ends, which lost 0 bases and 5 bases, there was a span of 18 bases. The CDR3 runs 17 residues. CDR1 is MGHRA and CDR2 is YSYEKL in the germline V gene. CDR3 DNA: TGCGCCAGCAGCCAAGATACGACTAGGGGGCGGGGAGATACGCAGTATTTT. Translating it yields CASSQDTTRGRGDTQYF.

V and J are TRBV27 and TRBJ2-2; D not certain. V lost 3 bases to trimming and J lost 8 bases, with 10 bases between them. CDR1 is MNHEY and CDR2 is SMNVEV in the germline V gene (reference sequence). This CDR3 is built from 13 residues. The CDR3 region is CASSLPLRGELFF. Here the CDR3 DNA reads TGTGCCAGCAGTTTGCCGCTAAGGGGGGAGCTGTTTTTT.

The chain joins TRBV28 to TRBJ2-3; 9 positions agree with TRBD1. Germline lookup yields CDR1 MDHEN and CDR2 SYDVKM. This CDR3 region has 16 residues. After removal of 5 bases from V and 5 bases from J, the junction contained 11 bases not matched to a gene. The CDR3: CASSETGTGNRDTQYF. Written as DNA, the CDR3 is TGTGCCAGCAGTGAAACCGGGACAGGGAACCGAGATACGCAGTATTTT.

V usage is TRBV6-5 and J usage is TRBJ2-7; D is ambiguous. Germline V CDR1 and CDR2: MNHEY, SVGAGI. The CDR3 consists of 14 residues. Trimming stripped 6 bases from V and 3 bases from J, with 15 bases between. Here the CDR3 reads CASRMALEDYEQYF. Here the CDR3 DNA reads TGTGCCAGCAGGATGGCGTTGGAAGACTACGAGCAGTACTTC.

This chain connects TRBV5-6 to TRBJ2-1, with D unresolved. The germline V gene has CDR1 SGHDT and CDR2 YYEEEE. V gave up 3 bases and J gave up 9 bases, with 10 bases separating them. The CDR3 is 12 residues long. CDR3 loop: CASSWRSSEQFF. In nucleotides, the CDR3 is TGTGCCAGCAGCTGGAGATCCAGTGAGCAGTTCTTC.

This rearrangement joins TRBV9 to TRBJ1-2; D not resolved. Trimming removed 4 bases at V and 2 bases at J, with 15 bases between. The CDR3 extends over 15 amino acids. Germline lookup yields CDR1 SGDLS and CDR2 YYNGEE. CDR3 in amino acids: CASSFPQGGNYGYTF. As DNA, the CDR3 is TGTGCCAGCAGCTTCCCTCAAGGAGGGAACTATGGCTACACCTTC. Full variable domain (remainder filled in from reference TRBV9 and TRBJ1-2): DSGVTQTPKHLITATGQRVTLRCSPRSGDLSVYWYQQSLDQGLQFLIQYYNGEERAKGNILERFSAQQFPDLHSELNLSSLELGDSALYFCASSFPQGGNYGYTFGSGTRLTVV.

The chain employs TRBV5-1 and TRBJ2-7; 7 bases line up with TRBD1. V dropped 4 bases and J dropped 4; count of bases not matched to a gene: 8. Germline V gene data show CDR1 as SGHRS and CDR2 as YFSETQ. This CDR3 contains 14 residues. CDR3 coding DNA: TGCGCCAGCAGCAGGCCGGGACAGCTTTACGAGCAGTACTTC. This codes for CASSRPGQLYEQYF.

This clone has only a few counts. The chain joins TRBV4-1 to TRBJ1-2; D gene unclear. Germline V lookup: CDR1 MGHRA, CDR2 YSYEKL. The V and J ends lost 0 bases and 2 bases respectively, with 16 bases between them. This CDR3 has 17 residues. The CDR3 nucleotides read TGCGCCAGCAGCCAAGACTTCGGGAGGCAGCTCAACTATGGCTACACCTTC. Protein product: CASSQDFGRQLNYGYTF.

With respect to this clone: The same CDR3 arises from other DNA sequences in this sample as well. The chain joins TRBV7-2 to TRBJ2-7, with D uncertain. The CDR3 spans 14 residues. Germline V gene lookup returns CDR1 SGHTA and CDR2 FQGNSA. Trimming left V 1 base short and J 2 bases short, with 9 bases between. The CDR3 loop is CASSLGTGTYEQYF. The CDR3 nucleotides read TGTGCCAGCAGCTTAGGGACGGGTACCTACGAGCAGTACTTC. Full variable domain (missing parts from reference TRBV7-2 and TRBJ2-7): GAGVSQSPSNKVTEKGKDVELRCDPISGHTALYWYRQSLGQGLEFLIYFQGNSAPDKSGLPSDRFSAERTGGSVSTLTIQRTQQEDSAVYLCASSLGTGTYEQYFGPGTRLTVT.

This clone was observed a handful of times. At the DNA level, this CDR3 is encoded by other sequences in the same sample as well. The rearrangement joins TRBV5-1 to TRBJ2-7, with 14 bases identical to TRBD2. Germline CDR1 and CDR2: SGHRS and YFSETQ. V trimming: 4 bases; J trimming: 0 bases; junction bases outside the gene matches: 3. This CDR3 comprises 16 residues. CDR3 bases: TGCGCCAGCAGCACCGGGACTAGCGGGGGCTCCTACGAGCAGTACTTC. This translates into CASSTGTSGGSYEQYF.

The genes are TRBV6-1 and TRBJ2-5; D is perhaps TRBD2 (5 bases). Germline V gene sequence: CDR1 MNHNS, CDR2 SASEGT. The CDR3 is made up of 13 amino acids. The CDR3, as DNA: TGTGCAGGCGGACTTCTAACCCAAGAGACCCAGTACTTC. Amino acids: CAGGLLTQETQYF.